This paragraph covers one TCR beta chain sequence. What it recognizes is unknown. A read error may account for a junction end that differs from germline. Germline V gene lookup returns CDR1 MGHRA and CDR2 YSYEKL. CDR3 length: 16 residues. Unsorted whole blood served as the source of blood RNA, and germline DNA was extracted as well. This specimen comes from a study of tumor-infiltrating lymphocytes in primary liver carcinoma. About the research overall: There were tumors of stage T1-T3 N0M0, each 4.2 to 10 cm across. The study, taken as a whole, reports: Tumor region pairs showed greater overlap than either tumor-adjacent or tumor-blood pairs did.

Synthesis of TCR beta cDNA was carried out from 500 ng total RNA with a constant-region primer. Slightly modified ARM-PCR served as the procedure for the TCR beta libraries. These libraries came from three rounds of nested multiplex PCR. Rounds one and two of PCR, each of roughly 11 cycles, were primed with TRBV1-TRBV30 forward primers and a C-beta reverse primer. TCRdb processed the multiplex PCR reads anew with MiXCR; each CDR3 protein has one entry. The sample shows approximately 300,000 distinct CDR3 sequences, 50% to 70% of them seen only once. The clonotype comes from a man aged 40-49 years with primary liver carcinoma and hepatitis B virus infection. This rearrangement joins TRBV4-1 to TRBJ1-1; TRBD1 aligns across 7 bases. The sample comprised peripheral blood. In DNA form, the CDR3 reads TGCGCCAGCAAGAATCGGACAGGACTCAGCGACACTGAAGTTTTCTTT. It yields the protein CASKNRTGLSDTEVFF.